One sample yielded the 22 T cell receptor beta chains listed below, sequenced in a study of PD-L1 blockade in urothelial cancer. The time point denotes: pretreatment peripheral blood. Produced via immunoSEQ multiplex PCR; TCRdb's table is partial and in-frame only. The sample records around 79,000 clones, approximately 80% being singletons. The material was PBMCs, obtained around atezolizumab (anti-PD-L1) treatment. All receptors derive from a man in his forties with urothelial cancer.

The V call is TRBV29-1, the J call TRBJ2-2, with D perhaps matching TRBD2 (6 bases). V was clipped by 7 bases and J by 2 bases, with 14 bases between them. CDR1 and CDR2 (germline): SQVTM, ANQGSEA. This CDR3 has 14 residues. The CDR3 region has the DNA TGCAGCGGGACTGGACTAATCAACACCGGGGAGCTGTTTTTT. This codes for CSGTGLINTGELFF.

The rearrangement links TRBV29-1 to TRBJ2-3; TRBD2 matches at 7 bases. CDR3 length: 14 residues. Germline CDR1 and CDR2: SQVTM and ANQGSEA. The J segment lost 5 bases and the V segment lost 7 bases, leaving 12 bases of the junction unmatched. CDR3 protein: CSATTSGRGDTQYF. Here the CDR3 DNA reads TGCAGCGCTACCACTAGTGGGAGGGGAGATACGCAGTATTTT.

The chain couples TRBV4-2 to TRBJ2-3; perhaps TRBD2 as D (6 bases). V was clipped by 4 bases and J by 1 base, with 9 bases between them. This CDR3 has 14 residues. CDR1 is LGHNA and CDR2 is YNFKEQ in the germline V gene. The CDR3 protein is CASSRRVGTDTQYF. CDR3 DNA sequence: TGTGCCAGCAGCCGGAGGGTCGGCACAGATACGCAGTATTTT.

The J gene is TRBJ1-2, the V gene TRBV5-1; D is unresolved. The V end lost 4 bases, the J end lost 2 bases, and 9 bases lay between the germline ends. Germline loops: CDR1 SGHRS, CDR2 YFSETQ. The CDR3 is 13 amino acids. This CDR3 reads CASSHDGNYGYTF. The DNA of the CDR3 is TGCGCCAGCAGCCACGACGGGAACTATGGCTACACCTTC.

This rearrangement joins TRBV19 to TRBJ2-5; 7 bases match TRBD2. This CDR3 is built from 13 residues. From germline, CDR1 is LNHDA and CDR2 SQIVND (reference sequence). V lost 5 bases to trimming and J lost 5 bases; unmatched junction nucleotides: 5. CDR3 loop: CASSHGGSETQYF. The CDR3 DNA is TGTGCCAGTAGTCACGGCGGGAGTGAGACCCAGTACTTC.

This sequence joins TRBV19 and TRBJ2-1; TRBD2 aligns across 11 bases. The CDR3 spans 16 residues. J lost 5 bases, V lost 2 bases, and 5 bases had no gene match. The germline V gene encodes CDR1 LNHDA and CDR2 SQIVND (reference sequence). The CDR3 spells CASSITGTSGHNEQFF. For the CDR3, the DNA is TGTGCCAGTAGTATAACCGGGACTAGCGGCCACAATGAGCAGTTCTTC.

The table lists this clone with a few counts. The rearrangement links TRBV5-8 to TRBJ1-5; a weak D match, TRBD1 (5 bases). Germline values: CDR1 SGHTS, CDR2 YDEGEE. The V gene lost 5 bases and the J gene lost 7 bases, with 16 bases spanning the gap. The CDR3 is 14 amino acids. CDR3: CASRARQGGQPQHF. The CDR3, as DNA: TGTGCCAGCAGGGCCCGCCAGGGTGGCCAGCCCCAGCATTTT.

CDR3 coding DNA: TGTGCCAGTCGGACTAGCGGGATAAGTTACAATGAGCAGTTCTTC. Translating it yields CASRTSGISYNEQFF. The chain joins TRBV6-1 to TRBJ2-1; 12 nucleotides match TRBD2. With 9 bases clipped from V and 4 bases from J, the junction kept 7 bases outside the gene matches. CDR3 length equals 15 residues. The V gene's germline CDR1 is MNHNS and CDR2 SASEGT.

V gene TRBV6-4 combines with J gene TRBJ1-4, with 8 bases aligning to TRBD1. The CDR3 covers 15 residues. Germline CDR1 MRHNA, CDR2 SNTAGT. The J segment lost 8 bases and the V segment lost 2 bases, leaving 7 bases of the junction unmatched. The CDR3 protein is CASSDRTGKGEKLFF. The CDR3 DNA reads as TGTGCCAGCAGTGACCGGACAGGGAAAGGCGAAAAACTGTTTTTT.

The chain couples TRBV19 to TRBJ2-1; a weak D match, TRBD2 (6 bases). CDR1 and CDR2 from the germline V gene are LNHDA and SQIVND (reference sequence). Trimming took 1 base from V and 7 from J, leaving 14 bases between them. The CDR3 length is 15 residues. This CDR3 reads CASSIGAGMKNEQFF. The CDR3 nucleotides read TGTGCCAGTAGTATAGGGGCGGGAATGAAGAATGAGCAGTTCTTC.

J is TRBJ2-1 and V is TRBV7-2, with D perhaps TRBD1 (6 bases). Germline CDR1 and CDR2: SGHTA and FQGNSA. The CDR3 is made up of 12 amino acids. V was shortened by 1 base and J by 12 bases, with 10 bases between the two germline ends. The CDR3 sequence: CASSLVGQSQFF. The CDR3 DNA follows: TGTGCCAGCAGCTTAGTGGGACAATCGCAGTTCTTC.

This chain links TRBV5-1 with TRBJ1-1; D gene ambiguous. The CDR3 extends over 15 amino acids. The germline CDR1 and CDR2 sequences are SGHRS and YFSETQ. Trimming took 1 base from V and 1 from J, leaving 11 bases between them. The CDR3 sequence is CASSLLAGKNTEAFF. The CDR3 DNA reads as TGCGCCAGCAGCTTGTTAGCGGGGAAGAACACTGAAGCTTTCTTT.

The rearrangement joins TRBV29-1 to TRBJ2-3; tentatively, D is TRBD2 (5 bases). Germline values: CDR1 SQVTM, CDR2 ANQGSEA. The CDR3 runs 13 residues. The germline V and J ends were trimmed by 2 bases and 6 bases, with 12 bases remaining between them. The CDR3 region is CSVETGGLDTQYF. CDR3 sequence (DNA): TGCAGCGTTGAAACCGGCGGGCTTGATACGCAGTATTTT.

The chain links TRBV4-1 to TRBJ1-4; D not resolved. Trimming shortened V by 1 base and J by 8 bases, and 11 bases separated the two germline ends. There are 14 residues in the CDR3. Per the germline V gene, CDR1 is MGHRA and CDR2 is YSYEKL. The CDR3 region has the DNA TGCGCCAGCAGCCAAGGAGGGATGTTAGAAAAACTGTTTTTT. As protein: CASSQGGMLEKLFF.

The rearrangement joins TRBV25-1 to TRBJ2-5, with TRBD1 matching 8 bases. Looked up from germline, CDR1 is MGHDK and CDR2 is SYGVNS. The junction had 9 bases not matched to a gene; V was cut back by 7 bases and J by 5 bases. The CDR3 length is 14 residues. CDR3 DNA sequence: TGTGCCAGCAAGGGGGCAGGGGGCTGGGAGACCCAGTACTTC. Its translation is CASKGAGGWETQYF.

This sequence joins TRBV6-5 and TRBJ1-2; 7 positions agree with TRBD1. Germline V gene sequence: CDR1 MNHEY, CDR2 SVGAGI. CDR3 length equals 16 residues. J gave up 0 bases and V 2 bases, and 6 bases lay outside the gene matches. CDR3 DNA sequence: TGTGCCAGCAGTTACACCGGGGGACAGTCTAACTATGGCTACACCTTC. Residues: CASSYTGGQSNYGYTF.

The sample holds one count of this clone. The rearrangement uses TRBV4-1 and TRBJ1-1; D ambiguous. The CDR3 has 16 amino acids. Germline loops: CDR1 MGHRA, CDR2 YSYEKL. V lost 1 base and J lost 2, with 14 bases in between. Written as DNA, the CDR3 is TGCGCCAGCAGCCAAGTGTCCCGAACTAAAAACACTGAAGCTTTCTTT. Translation gives CASSQVSRTKNTEAFF.

The chain has TRBV5-4 and TRBJ1-1, with D tentatively TRBD1 (5 bases). V dropped 4 bases and J dropped 1 base, with 11 bases sitting between them. The CDR3 covers 14 residues. The germline V gene encodes CDR1 SGHNT and CDR2 YYREEE (reference sequence). CDR3 sequence (DNA): TGTGCCAGCAGCCCTAGACAGAAGAACACTGAAGCTTTCTTT. It yields the protein CASSPRQKNTEAFF.

The CDR3 DNA reads as TGTGCCAGCCTAGGGTCTAGCGGGAGTCGGGATGAGCAGTTCTTC. It yields the protein CASLGSSGSRDEQFF. The V and J genes are TRBV7-2 and TRBJ2-1; 10 bases align to TRBD2. Germline CDR1 and CDR2: SGHTA and FQGNSA. CDR3 size: 15 residues. With 8 bases clipped from V and 8 bases from J, the junction kept 12 bases outside the gene matches.

This chain uses TRBV15 with TRBJ2-7; 7 bases fit TRBD1. With 3 bases clipped from V and 5 bases from J, the junction kept 7 bases outside the gene matches. The CDR3 has 14 residues. CDR1 is LNHNV, CDR2 YYDKDF, per germline (reference sequence). This chain's CDR3 is CATSSRDRVNEQYF. In DNA, the CDR3 is TGTGCCACCAGCAGCAGAGACAGGGTCAACGAGCAGTACTTC. Based on the CDR3 plus reference TRBV15 and TRBJ2-7, the full variable domain is DAMVIQNPRYQVTQFGKPVTLSCSQTLNHNVMYWYQQKSSQAPKLLFHYYDKDFNNEADTPDNFQSRRPNTSFCFLDIRSPGLGDTAMYLCATSSRDRVNEQYFGPGTRLTVT.

V and J are TRBV27 and TRBJ2-7; 15 bases are shared with TRBD2. This CDR3 has 16 residues. Losses at the gene ends were 5 bases for V and 7 bases for J; bases not matched to a gene: 9. CDR1 and CDR2 from the germline V gene are MNHEY and SMNVEV (reference sequence). The CDR3 DNA is TGTGCCAGCAGTCCCCGGACTAGCGGGAGGGCCCAAGAGCAGTACTTC. This translates into CASSPRTSGRAQEQYF.

This clone was counted a single time. The chain carries TRBV7-9 and TRBJ2-7, with 13 bases that match TRBD2. The length of the CDR3 is 17 residues. The J segment lost 1 base and the V segment lost 1 base, leaving 4 bases of the junction unmatched. Germline V gives CDR1 SEHNR, CDR2 FQNEAQ (reference sequence). The CDR3 DNA reads TGTGCCAGCAGCTTAGAGAGGACTAGCGGGAGTTCCTACGAGCAGTACTTC. Its protein product is CASSLERTSGSSYEQYF.